This T cell receptor (beta chain) comes out of a study of HIV-infected patients and healthy controls. Trimming pared 3 bases from V and 0 bases from J, leaving 8 bases between. The V gene's germline CDR1 is DFQATT and CDR2 SNEGSKA (reference sequence). This CDR3 spans 13 amino acids. TCRdb re-derived calls from the 5' RACE reads in MiXCR, one entry per CDR3 protein. In the table there are 50,000 to 80,000 distinct CDR3 sequences, around 21% of which are singletons. In this sample, this clonotype turned up many times. The clonotype was recovered from a human donor in good health. Sequencing was carried out using CD4+ T cells from blood. This chain joins TRBV20-1 and TRBJ1-1, with a possible D match to TRBD1 (5 bases). The chain's CDR3 is CSASGGMNTEAFF. CDR3 nucleotide sequence: TGCAGTGCTAGCGGGGGAATGAACACTGAAGCTTTCTTT.